The subject of this entry is one T cell receptor beta chain. This sample is part of a study of CD8 T cells in Susac syndrome. Looking at the study overall: Within the sequenced group of Susac syndrome patients, roughly 6 showed active disease and about 8 were in remission. Each patient with Susac syndrome, at the time of blood draw, was therapy-naive, on corticosteroids, or on intravenous immunoglobulin alone.

Sequencing of TCR beta drew on CD8+ and CD4+ T cells from blood. Negative isolation was applied to CD8+ and CD4+ T cells, and FACS enrichment was applied to TEMRA cells. The RNA input was about 0.45 to 1 ug, and it was reverse transcribed with random hexamers. MiXCR, applied by TCRdb to the immunoSEQ multiplex PCR reads, yields one record per CDR3 protein. This sample has fewer than 90,000 distinct CDR3 sequences, with around 94% found just once. The source of this sequence is a human donor with Susac syndrome. The sample taken for sequencing was CD8+ T cells from PBMCs.

CDR3 nucleotides: TGTGCCTGGATGGCGGGAGGTGGTATGGACGAGCAGTACTTC. It translates to CAWMAGGGMDEQYF. The rearrangement joins TRBV30 to TRBJ2-7, with 8 bases lining up with TRBD2. This CDR3 region has 14 residues. The trim removed 4 bases at V and 5 bases at J, leaving 10 bases unmatched. Germline CDR1 and CDR2: GTSNPN and SVGIG (reference sequence).